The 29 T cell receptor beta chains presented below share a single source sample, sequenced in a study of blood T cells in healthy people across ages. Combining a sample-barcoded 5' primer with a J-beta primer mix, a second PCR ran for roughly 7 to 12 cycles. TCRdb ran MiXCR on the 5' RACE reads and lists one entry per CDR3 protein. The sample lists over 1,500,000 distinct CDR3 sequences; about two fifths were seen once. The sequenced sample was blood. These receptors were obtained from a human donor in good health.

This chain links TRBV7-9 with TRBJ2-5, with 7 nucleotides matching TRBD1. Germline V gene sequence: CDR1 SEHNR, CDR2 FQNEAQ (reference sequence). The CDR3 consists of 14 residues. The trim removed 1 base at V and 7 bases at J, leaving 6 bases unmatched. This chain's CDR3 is CASSLEFRQGTQYF. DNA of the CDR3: TGTGCCAGCAGCTTAGAGTTCAGACAGGGGACCCAGTACTTC.

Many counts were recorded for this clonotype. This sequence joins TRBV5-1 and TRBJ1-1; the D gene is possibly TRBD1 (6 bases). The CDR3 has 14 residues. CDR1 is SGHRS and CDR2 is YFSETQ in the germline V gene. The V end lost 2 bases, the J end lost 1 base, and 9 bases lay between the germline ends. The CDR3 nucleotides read TGCGCCAGCAGCTTACGACAGGCGAACACTGAAGCTTTCTTT. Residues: CASSLRQANTEAFF.

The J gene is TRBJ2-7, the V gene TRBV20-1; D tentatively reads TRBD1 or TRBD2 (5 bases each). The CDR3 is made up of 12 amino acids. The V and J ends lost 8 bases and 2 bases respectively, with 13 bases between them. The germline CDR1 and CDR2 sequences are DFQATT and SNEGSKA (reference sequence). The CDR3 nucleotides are TGCAGTTTCCCCGGGGACCCCTACGAGCAGTACTTC. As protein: CSFPGDPYEQYF.

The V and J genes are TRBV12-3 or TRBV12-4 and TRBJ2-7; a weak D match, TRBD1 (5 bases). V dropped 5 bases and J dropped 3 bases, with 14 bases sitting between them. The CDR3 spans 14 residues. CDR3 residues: CASSPWTDNYEQYF. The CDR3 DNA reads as TGTGCCAGCAGTCCATGGACGGACAACTACGAGCAGTACTTC.

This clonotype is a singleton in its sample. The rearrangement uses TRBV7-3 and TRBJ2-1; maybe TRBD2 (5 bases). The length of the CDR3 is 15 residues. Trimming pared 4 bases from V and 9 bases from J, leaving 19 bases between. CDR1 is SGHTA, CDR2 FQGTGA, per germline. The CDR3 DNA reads TGTGCCAGCAGCTCAGATCGGTCCGGGGTTGGTGAGCAGTTCTTC. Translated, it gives CASSSDRSGVGEQFF.

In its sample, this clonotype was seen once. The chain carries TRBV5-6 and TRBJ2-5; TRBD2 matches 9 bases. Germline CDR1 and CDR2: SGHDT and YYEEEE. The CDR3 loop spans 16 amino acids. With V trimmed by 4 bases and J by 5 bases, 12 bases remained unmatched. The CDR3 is CASSRRGSGGGETQYF. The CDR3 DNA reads TGTGCCAGCAGCCGGAGGGGTAGCGGGGGAGGGGAGACCCAGTACTTC. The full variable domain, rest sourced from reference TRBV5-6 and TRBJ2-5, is DAGVTQSPTHLIKTRGQQVTLRCSPKSGHDTVSWYQQALGQGPQFIFQYYEEEERQRGNFPDRFSGHQFPNYSSELNVNALLLGDSALYLCASSRRGSGGGETQYFGPGTRLLVL.

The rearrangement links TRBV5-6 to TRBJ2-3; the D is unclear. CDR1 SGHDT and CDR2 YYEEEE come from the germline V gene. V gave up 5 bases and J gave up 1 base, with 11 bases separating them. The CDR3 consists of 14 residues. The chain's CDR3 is CASRDGWGTDTQYF. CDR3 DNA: TGTGCCAGCAGGGACGGTTGGGGCACAGATACGCAGTATTTT.

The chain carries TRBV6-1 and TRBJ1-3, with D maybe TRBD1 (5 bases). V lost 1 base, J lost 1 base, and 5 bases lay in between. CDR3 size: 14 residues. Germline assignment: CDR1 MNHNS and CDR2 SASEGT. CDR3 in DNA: TGTGCCAGCAGTGAAGGGGGGTCTGGAAACACCATATATTTT. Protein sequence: CASSEGGSGNTIYF.

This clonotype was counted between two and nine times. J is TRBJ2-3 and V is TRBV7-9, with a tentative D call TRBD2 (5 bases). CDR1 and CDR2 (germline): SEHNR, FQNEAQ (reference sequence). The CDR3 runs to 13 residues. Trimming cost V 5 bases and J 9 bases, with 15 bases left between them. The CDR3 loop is CASSQSRGWTQYF. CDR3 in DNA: TGTGCCAGCAGCCAATCACGGGGATGGACGCAGTATTTT.

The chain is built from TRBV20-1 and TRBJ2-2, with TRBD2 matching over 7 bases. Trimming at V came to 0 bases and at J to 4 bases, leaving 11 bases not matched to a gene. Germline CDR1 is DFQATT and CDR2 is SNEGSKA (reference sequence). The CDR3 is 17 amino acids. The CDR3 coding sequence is TGCAGTGCTAGAGATGGGGGAGCTAGCGGATCCACCGGGGAGCTGTTTTTT. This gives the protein CSARDGGASGSTGELFF.

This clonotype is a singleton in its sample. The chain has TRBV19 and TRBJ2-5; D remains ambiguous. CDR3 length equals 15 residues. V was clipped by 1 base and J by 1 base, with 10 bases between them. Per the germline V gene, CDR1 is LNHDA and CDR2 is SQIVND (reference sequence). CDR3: CASSIGRQVQETQYF. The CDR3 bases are TGTGCCAGTAGTATAGGAAGGCAGGTCCAAGAGACCCAGTACTTC.

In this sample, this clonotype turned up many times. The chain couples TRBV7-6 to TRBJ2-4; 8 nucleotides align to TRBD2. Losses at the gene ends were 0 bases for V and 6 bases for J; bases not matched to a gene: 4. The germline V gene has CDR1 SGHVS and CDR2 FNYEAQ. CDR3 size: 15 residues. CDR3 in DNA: TGTGCCAGCAGCTTAGCGCGGGGGGTCAGAAACATTCAGTACTTC. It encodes CASSLARGVRNIQYF.

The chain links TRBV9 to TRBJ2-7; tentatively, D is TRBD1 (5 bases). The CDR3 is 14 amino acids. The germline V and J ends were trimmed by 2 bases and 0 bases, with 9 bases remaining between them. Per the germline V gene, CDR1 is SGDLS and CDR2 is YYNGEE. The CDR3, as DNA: TGTGCCAGCAGCGTTGACAGACGCTCCTACGAGCAGTACTTC. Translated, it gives CASSVDRRSYEQYF.

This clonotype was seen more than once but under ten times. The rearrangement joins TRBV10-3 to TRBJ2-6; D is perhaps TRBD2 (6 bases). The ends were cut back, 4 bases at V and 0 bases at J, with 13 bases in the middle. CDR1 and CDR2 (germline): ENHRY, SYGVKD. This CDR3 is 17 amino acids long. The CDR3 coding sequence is TGTGCCATCAGTGGCCGGGCGGGAATCTCTGGGGCCAACGTCCTGACTTTC. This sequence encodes CAISGRAGISGANVLTF.

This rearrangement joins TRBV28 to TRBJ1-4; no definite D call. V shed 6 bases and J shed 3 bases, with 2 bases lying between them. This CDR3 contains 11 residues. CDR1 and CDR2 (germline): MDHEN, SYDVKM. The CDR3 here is CASRSNEKLFF. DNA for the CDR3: TGTGCCAGCAGGTCTAATGAAAAACTGTTTTTT.

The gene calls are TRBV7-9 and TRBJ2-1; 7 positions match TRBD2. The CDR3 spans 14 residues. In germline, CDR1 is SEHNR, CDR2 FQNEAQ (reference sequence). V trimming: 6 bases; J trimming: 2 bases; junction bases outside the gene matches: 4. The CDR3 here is CASSTSAAYNEQFF. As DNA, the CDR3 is TGTGCCAGCAGTACTAGCGCTGCCTACAATGAGCAGTTCTTC.

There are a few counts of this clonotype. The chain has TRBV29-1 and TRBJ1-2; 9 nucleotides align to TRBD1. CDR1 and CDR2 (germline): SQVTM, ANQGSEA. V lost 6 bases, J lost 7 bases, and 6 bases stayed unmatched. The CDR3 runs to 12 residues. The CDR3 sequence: CSVEDRGFGYTF. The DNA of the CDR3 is TGCAGCGTAGAGGACAGGGGTTTTGGCTACACCTTC.

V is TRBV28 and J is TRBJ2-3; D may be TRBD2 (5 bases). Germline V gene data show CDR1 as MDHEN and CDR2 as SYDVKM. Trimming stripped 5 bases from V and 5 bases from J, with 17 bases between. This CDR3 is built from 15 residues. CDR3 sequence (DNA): TGTGCCAGCAGTCAATTCCCCAGAGGGAGAGATACGCAGTATTTT. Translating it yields CASSQFPRGRDTQYF.

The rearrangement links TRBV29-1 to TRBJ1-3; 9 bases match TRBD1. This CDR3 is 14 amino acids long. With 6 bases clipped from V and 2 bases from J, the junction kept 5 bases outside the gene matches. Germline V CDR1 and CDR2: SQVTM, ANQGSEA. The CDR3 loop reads CSVSDRGPGNTIYF. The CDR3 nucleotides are TGCAGCGTGTCGGACAGGGGACCTGGAAACACCATATATTTT.

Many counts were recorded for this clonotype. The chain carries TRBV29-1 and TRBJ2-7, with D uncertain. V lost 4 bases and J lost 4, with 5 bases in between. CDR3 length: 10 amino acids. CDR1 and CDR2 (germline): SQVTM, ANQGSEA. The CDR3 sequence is CSVAEYEQYF. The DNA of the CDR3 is TGCAGCGTTGCTGAGTACGAGCAGTACTTC.

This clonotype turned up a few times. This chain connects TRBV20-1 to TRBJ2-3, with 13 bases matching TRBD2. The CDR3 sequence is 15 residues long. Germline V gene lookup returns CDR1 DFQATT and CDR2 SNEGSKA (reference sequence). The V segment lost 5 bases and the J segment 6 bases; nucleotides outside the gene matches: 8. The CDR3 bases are TGCAGTGCTCACCGACTAGCGGGGGGAGTGGATACGCAGTATTTT. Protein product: CSAHRLAGGVDTQYF.

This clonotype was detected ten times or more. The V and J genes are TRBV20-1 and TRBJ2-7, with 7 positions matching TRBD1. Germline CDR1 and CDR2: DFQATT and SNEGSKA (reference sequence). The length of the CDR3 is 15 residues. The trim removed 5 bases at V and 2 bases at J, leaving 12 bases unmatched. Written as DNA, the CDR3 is TGCAGTGCTGCTACCCCCGACAGGGCCCCCTACGAGCAGTACTTC. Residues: CSAATPDRAPYEQYF.

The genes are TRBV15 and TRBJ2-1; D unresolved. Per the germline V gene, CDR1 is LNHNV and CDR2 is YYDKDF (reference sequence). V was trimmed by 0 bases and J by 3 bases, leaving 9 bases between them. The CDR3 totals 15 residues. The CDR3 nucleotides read TGTGCCACCAGCAGAGATAAAGCCGACTACAATGAGCAGTTCTTC. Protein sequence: CATSRDKADYNEQFF. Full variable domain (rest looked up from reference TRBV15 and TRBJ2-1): DAMVIQNPRYQVTQFGKPVTLSCSQTLNHNVMYWYQQKSSQAPKLLFHYYDKDFNNEADTPDNFQSRRPNTSFCFLDIRSPGLGDTAMYLCATSRDKADYNEQFFGPGTRLTVL.

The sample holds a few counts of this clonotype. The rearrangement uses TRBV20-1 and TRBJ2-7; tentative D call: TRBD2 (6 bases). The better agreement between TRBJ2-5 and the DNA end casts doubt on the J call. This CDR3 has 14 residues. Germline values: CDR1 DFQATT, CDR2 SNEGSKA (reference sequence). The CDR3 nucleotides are TGCAGTGCTAGAAGATCGACTAGCCAAGAGACCCAGTACTTC. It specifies CSARRSTSQETQYF.

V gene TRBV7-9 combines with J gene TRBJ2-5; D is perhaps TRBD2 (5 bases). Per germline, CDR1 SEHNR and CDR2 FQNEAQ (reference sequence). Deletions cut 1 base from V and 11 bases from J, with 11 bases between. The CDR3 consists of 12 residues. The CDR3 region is CASSLGVWEQYF. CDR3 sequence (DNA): TGTGCCAGCAGCTTAGGCGTCTGGGAGCAGTACTTC.

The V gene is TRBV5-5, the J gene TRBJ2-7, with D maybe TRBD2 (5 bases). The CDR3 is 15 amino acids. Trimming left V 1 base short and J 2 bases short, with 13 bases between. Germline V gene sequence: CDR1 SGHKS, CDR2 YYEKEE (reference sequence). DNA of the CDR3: TGTGCCAGCAGCTTGCAAGGACTTATTACCTACGAGCAGTACTTC. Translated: CASSLQGLITYEQYF.

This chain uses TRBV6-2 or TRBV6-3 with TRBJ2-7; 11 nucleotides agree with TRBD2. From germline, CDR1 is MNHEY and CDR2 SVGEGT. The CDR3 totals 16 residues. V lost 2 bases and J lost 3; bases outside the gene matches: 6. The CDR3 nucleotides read TGTGCCAGCAGTTACCCGGGACTAGCGGTGAGCTACGAGCAGTACTTC. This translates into CASSYPGLAVSYEQYF.

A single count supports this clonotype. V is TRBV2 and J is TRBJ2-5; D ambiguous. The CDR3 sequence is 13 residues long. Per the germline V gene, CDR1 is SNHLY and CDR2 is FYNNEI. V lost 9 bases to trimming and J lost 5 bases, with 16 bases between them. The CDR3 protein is CARNRNTEETQYF. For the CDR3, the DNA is TGTGCCAGAAACCGGAATACCGAGGAGACCCAGTACTTC.

The CDR3 bases are TGTGCCAGCAGCGTAGGAGGGACTAGCTTGACAGATACGCAGTATTTT. This gives the protein CASSVGGTSLTDTQYF. The rearrangement joins TRBV9 to TRBJ2-3; 9 bases line up with TRBD2. The CDR3 has 16 amino acids. CDR1 and CDR2 from the germline V gene are SGDLS and YYNGEE. The J segment lost 3 bases and the V segment lost 0 bases, leaving 5 bases of the junction unmatched.